The 13 T cell receptor beta chains below all came from one sample that was sequenced in a study of CD8+ T cells in alopecia areata. Sequencing relied on a cDNA template that was reverse transcribed from extracted RNA. Assay used: immunoSEQ multiplex PCR; TCRdb lists only in-frame clones, some missing. The top ten clones hold 0.95% to 1.5% of a sample with 210,000 or so clones, approximately 72% of them seen once. Sample treatment: oral pan-JAK inhibitor, 5-10 mg twice daily. Material: CD4+ T cells sorted from blood, obtained at approximately week 42, from a patient treated with tofacitinib. The receptors shown here come from a human donor with alopecia areata.

This clone showed up just a few times. This chain links TRBV5-1 with TRBJ2-7, with 9 bases identical to TRBD1. J gave up 5 bases and V 4 bases, and 4 bases lay outside the gene matches. CDR3 length: 13 amino acids. In germline, CDR1 is SGHRS, CDR2 YFSETQ. For the CDR3, the DNA is TGCGCCAGCAGCGGGGACAGGGCCGACGAGCAGTACTTC. Translation: CASSGDRADEQYF.

The J gene is TRBJ2-1, the V gene TRBV5-1; D is possibly TRBD2 (6 bases). Trimming shortened V by 4 bases and J by 4 bases, and 15 bases separated the two germline ends. The germline CDR1 and CDR2 sequences are SGHRS and YFSETQ. The CDR3 is 15 amino acids. CDR3 in amino acids: CASSPVGGTYNEQFF. The CDR3 bases are TGCGCCAGCAGCCCGGTTGGGGGGACTTACAATGAGCAGTTCTTC.

This clone rates as medium-sized. This chain connects TRBV29-1 to TRBJ2-1; TRBD1 agrees at 7 bases. Germline-derived CDR1 and CDR2 are SQVTM and ANQGSEA. CDR3 length: 12 residues. V lost 7 bases to trimming and J lost 6 bases; unmatched junction nucleotides: 6. The CDR3 sequence is CSAKTGPNEQFF. Written as DNA, the CDR3 is TGCAGCGCCAAGACAGGGCCCAATGAGCAGTTCTTC.

This chain joins TRBV6-1 and TRBJ1-2, with D tentatively TRBD1 (5 bases). From germline, CDR1 is MNHNS and CDR2 SASEGT. The length of the CDR3 is 13 residues. The V end lost 5 bases, the J end lost 3 bases, and 10 bases lay between the germline ends. The chain's CDR3 is CASSPLGHYGYTF. In DNA, the CDR3 is TGTGCCAGCAGTCCCCTGGGGCACTATGGCTACACCTTC.

This clone was seen more than once but under ten times. V and J are TRBV4-3 and TRBJ2-3; D gene ambiguous. CDR1 and CDR2 from the germline V gene are LGHNA and YSLEER. Trimming removed 2 bases from V and 2 bases from J, with 17 bases in between. The CDR3 totals 17 residues. As DNA, the CDR3 is TGCGCCAGCAGCCAATCGCAGGCCGCTGGGTTCACAGATACGCAGTATTTT. This codes for CASSQSQAAGFTDTQYF.

This clone rates as medium-sized. The chain couples TRBV7-3 to TRBJ2-3; 15 bases align to TRBD2. Germline CDR1 reads SGHTA; CDR2 reads FQGTGA. The CDR3 is 18 amino acids. Unmatched junction bases numbered 6, after V lost 4 bases and J lost 1 base. CDR3 protein: CASSSGLAGGQRTDTQYF. The CDR3 DNA reads as TGTGCCAGCAGCTCGGGACTAGCGGGGGGCCAACGCACAGATACGCAGTATTTT.

This clone was seen a handful of times. V and J are TRBV19 and TRBJ1-1; a possible D gene is TRBD1 (6 bases). Per germline, CDR1 LNHDA and CDR2 SQIVND (reference sequence). This CDR3 has 14 amino acids. V lost 10 bases and J lost 1, with 16 bases in between. DNA for the CDR3: TGTGCCACCAGGGAAGTAGGGGGGAACACTGAAGCTTTCTTT. The encoded protein is CATREVGGNTEAFF.

The chain links TRBV7-2 to TRBJ2-1, with D perhaps TRBD1 (6 bases). V lost 1 base to trimming and J lost 3 bases, with 10 bases between them. Germline-derived CDR1 and CDR2 are SGHTA and FQGNSA. CDR3 length: 15 residues. DNA of the CDR3: TGTGCCAGCAGCTTAGGGACAGCATACTACAATGAGCAGTTCTTC. Translating gives CASSLGTAYYNEQFF. The full variable domain, in which reference TRBV7-2 and TRBJ2-1 provide the parts outside the CDR3, is GAGVSQSPSNKVTEKGKDVELRCDPISGHTALYWYRQSLGQGLEFLIYFQGNSAPDKSGLPSDRFSAERTGGSVSTLTIQRTQQEDSAVYLCASSLGTAYYNEQFFGPGTRLTVL.

V is TRBV19 and J is TRBJ2-3, with D tentatively TRBD2 (6 bases). Looked up from germline, CDR1 is LNHDA and CDR2 is SQIVND (reference sequence). This CDR3 contains 13 residues. V lost 3 bases and J 3 bases, leaving 7 bases between the germline ends. CDR3 protein: CASSIGTTDTQYF. Written as DNA, the CDR3 is TGTGCCAGTAGTATCGGGACTACAGATACGCAGTATTTT.

The chain uses TRBV7-2 and TRBJ1-2; D is undetermined. CDR3 length: 14 residues. Germline CDR1 SGHTA, CDR2 FQGNSA. Between the trimmed V and J ends, which lost 0 bases and 6 bases, there was a span of 11 bases. CDR3: CASSLAFSENGYTF. DNA for the CDR3: TGTGCCAGCAGCTTAGCTTTTTCGGAGAATGGCTACACCTTC.

The chain uses TRBV15 and TRBJ2-7, with no clear D. CDR3 length: 16 residues. The V gene's germline CDR1 is LNHNV and CDR2 YYDKDF (reference sequence). With 1 base removed from V and 4 bases from J, the gap between germline ends came to 17 bases. CDR3 nucleotide sequence: TGTGCCACCAGCAGAGGACCCCAGCCCACCTTGTACGAGCAGTACTTC. Protein sequence: CATSRGPQPTLYEQYF.

The chain carries TRBV30 and TRBJ1-1; D is unresolved. Trimming took off 0 bases at V and 2 bases at J, with 10 bases between the two ends. The CDR3 is 14 residues long. Germline V CDR1 and CDR2: GTSNPN, SVGIG (reference sequence). The CDR3 protein is CAWSVGSRNTEAFF. The CDR3 DNA sequence: TGTGCCTGGAGTGTAGGAAGCAGAAACACTGAAGCTTTCTTT.

V usage is TRBV29-1 and J usage is TRBJ2-7; no firm D call. The CDR3 totals 12 residues. The ends were cut back, 4 bases at V and 3 bases at J, with 10 bases in the middle. CDR1 is SQVTM, CDR2 ANQGSEA, per germline. The CDR3 region has the DNA TGCAGCGTTGGTAACCTAGTCTACGAGCAGTACTTC. Amino acid sequence: CSVGNLVYEQYF.